These 17 T cell receptor beta chains were sequenced from one sample in a study of blood T cell repertoires in COVID-19. Only in-frame clones appear in the TCRdb table, and some are missing; sequencing was by immunoSEQ multiplex PCR. The sample has fewer than 200,000 clones; 80% to 90% are singletons. Sequenced material: peripheral blood. These receptor sequences come from a woman in her 70s who had recovered from COVID-19.

J is TRBJ1-4 and V is TRBV5-1, with D maybe TRBD1 (5 bases). Germline V gene lookup returns CDR1 SGHRS and CDR2 YFSETQ. The V end lost 6 bases, the J end lost 7 bases, and 16 bases lay between the germline ends. This CDR3 is 14 amino acids long. The CDR3: CASKVGGVPEKLFF. The CDR3 bases are TGCGCCAGCAAGGTTGGAGGGGTCCCTGAAAAACTGTTTTTT.

CDR3 sequence reads: CASSPWGSGDQETQYF. In DNA form, the CDR3 reads TGTGCCAGCAGCCCGTGGGGTAGCGGGGACCAAGAGACCCAGTACTTC. The rearrangement uses TRBV5-4 and TRBJ2-5, with 8 bases identical to TRBD2. After removal of 4 bases from V and 0 bases from J, the junction contained 8 bases not matched to a gene. The CDR3 sequence is 16 residues long. CDR1 SGHNT and CDR2 YYREEE come from the germline V gene (reference sequence).

V gene TRBV27 combines with J gene TRBJ2-6; no definite D call. CDR1 is MNHEY, CDR2 SMNVEV, per germline (reference sequence). The V end lost 1 base, the J end lost 4 bases, and 20 bases lay between the germline ends. The CDR3 has 19 amino acids. In DNA form, the CDR3 reads TGTGCCAGCAGTTTATTAAGAAACTCCCGTCGTTTAGGGGCCAACGTCCTGACTTTC. It encodes CASSLLRNSRRLGANVLTF.

Here the CDR3 reads CASIPPGPQHF. The CDR3 DNA reads TGTGCCAGCATCCCCCCCGGTCCCCAGCATTTT. The chain joins TRBV21-1 to TRBJ1-5. TRBV21-1 is deemed a pseudogene. CDR3 length: 11 amino acids.

V is TRBV5-1 and J is TRBJ2-6; D remains unclear. From germline, CDR1 is SGHRS and CDR2 YFSETQ. The CDR3 covers 13 residues. V dropped 7 bases and J dropped 5 bases, with 10 bases sitting between them. The CDR3 coding sequence is TGCGCCAGCGGTTGGGCGAGGGCCAACGTCCTGACTTTC. Protein product: CASGWARANVLTF.

The chain joins TRBV5-1 to TRBJ2-5, with D possibly matching TRBD2 (5 bases). Germline V lookup: CDR1 SGHRS, CDR2 YFSETQ. This CDR3 comprises 15 residues. V lost 1 base to trimming and J lost 1 base, with 11 bases between them. The CDR3 spells CASSLLRRFQETQYF. The CDR3 DNA reads as TGCGCCAGCAGCTTGTTGCGGAGGTTCCAAGAGACCCAGTACTTC.

The gene calls are TRBV5-1 and TRBJ2-2; 7 bases are a match to TRBD2. The CDR3 is 15 residues long. J gave up 5 bases and V 5 bases, and 9 bases lay outside the gene matches. Looked up from germline, CDR1 is SGHRS and CDR2 is YFSETQ. The CDR3 protein is CASRSSGRGTGELFF. The CDR3 coding sequence is TGCGCCAGCAGATCTAGCGGCCGTGGGACCGGGGAGCTGTTTTTT. The full variable domain, with the rest looked up from reference TRBV5-1 and TRBJ2-2, is KAGVTQTPRYLIKTRGQQVTLSCSPISGHRSVSWYQQTPGQGLQFLFEYFSETQRNKGNFPGRFSGRQFSNSRSEMNVSTLELGDSALYLCASRSSGRGTGELFFGEGSRLTVL.

The chain employs TRBV5-1 and TRBJ2-1; TRBD2 aligns across 9 bases. This CDR3 contains 15 residues. Germline V CDR1 and CDR2: SGHRS, YFSETQ. Unmatched junction bases numbered 9, after V lost 5 bases and J lost 6 bases. The DNA for the CDR3 is TGCGCCAGCAGGCCTCTGGCGGGAGGGGGCAATGAGCAGTTCTTC. This translates into CASRPLAGGGNEQFF.

CDR3 region: CASSPGGGLNTEAFF. The CDR3 DNA reads as TGTGCCAGCTCACCAGGGGGAGGCCTGAACACTGAAGCTTTCTTT. This rearrangement joins TRBV18 to TRBJ1-1; perhaps TRBD1 as D (5 bases). The CDR3 contains 15 residues. Trimming took 2 bases from V and 0 from J, leaving 10 bases between them. Germline V gene lookup returns CDR1 KGHSH and CDR2 LQKENI.

The rearrangement joins TRBV19 to TRBJ2-3; 11 bases match TRBD2. The germline V gene has CDR1 LNHDA and CDR2 SQIVND (reference sequence). This CDR3 is 14 amino acids long. J lost 4 bases, V lost 6 bases, and 3 bases had no gene match. The CDR3 coding sequence is TGTGCCAGTAGGGCTAGCGGGGGGCCAGATACGCAGTATTTT. Translated: CASRASGGPDTQYF. Variable domain in full (rest from reference TRBV19 and TRBJ2-3): DGGITQSPKYLFRKEGQNVTLSCEQNLNHDAMYWYRQDPGQGLRLIYYSQIVNDFQKGDIAEGYSVSREKKESFPLTVTSAQKNPTAFYLCASRASGGPDTQYFGPGTRLTVL.

The chain has TRBV27 and TRBJ1-2; 7 bases map to TRBD1. This CDR3 comprises 13 residues. Germline trimming cut 6 bases from V and 7 bases from J; bases unmatched to any gene: 8. CDR1 MNHEY and CDR2 SMNVEV come from the germline V gene (reference sequence). CDR3 loop: CASSQTGMGGYTF. In DNA form, the CDR3 reads TGTGCCAGCAGCCAGACAGGGATGGGTGGCTACACCTTC.

This CDR3 is CASTPPDGEMVYGYTF. The CDR3 nucleotides read TGTGCCAGCACCCCGCCCGATGGGGAGATGGTTTATGGCTACACCTTC. The genes are TRBV7-3 and TRBJ1-2, with D unresolved. From germline, CDR1 is SGHTA and CDR2 FQGTGA. CDR3 length equals 16 residues. Between the trimmed V and J ends, which lost 7 bases and 5 bases, there was a span of 23 bases.

Worth noting for this clone: One end of the junction fails to match germline, which may point to a read error. The V call is TRBV10-3, the J call TRBJ1-6; TRBD1 might be the D (5 bases). The germline V gene encodes CDR1 ENHRY and CDR2 SYGVKD. The CDR3 loop spans 12 amino acids. The CDR3 loop is CAGGSYNSPLHF. As DNA, the CDR3 is TGCGCCGGGGGGTCCTATAATTCACCCCTCCACTTT.

The chain is built from TRBV14 and TRBJ1-2; perhaps TRBD1 as D (5 bases). The CDR3 loop spans 14 amino acids. V was cut by 8 bases and J by 4 bases, with 17 bases left in between. CDR1 and CDR2 (germline): SGHDN, FVKESK. CDR3 protein: CASARDSGIYGYTF. CDR3 DNA sequence: TGTGCCAGCGCCCGCGACAGCGGGATCTATGGCTACACCTTC. The complete variable domain, with remaining parts taken from reference TRBV14 and TRBJ1-2, reads EAGVTQFPSHSVIEKGQTVTLRCDPISGHDNLYWYRRVMGKEIKFLLHFVKESKQDESGMPNNRFLAERTGGTYSTLKVQPAELEDSGVYFCASARDSGIYGYTFGSGTRLTVV.

This clone has a single count. The chain joins TRBV5-5 to TRBJ2-7; 8 bases are shared with TRBD2. From germline, CDR1 is SGHKS and CDR2 YYEKEE (reference sequence). The CDR3 has 14 residues. The ends lost 4 bases at V and 0 bases at J; junction bases unmatched: 3. Written as DNA, the CDR3 is TGTGCCAGCAGCCGGGGGGGTAGCTCCTACGAGCAGTACTTC. The encoded protein is CASSRGGSSYEQYF.

This clone was seen only once. J is TRBJ2-3 and V is TRBV9; no clear D gene. The germline gives CDR1 SGDLS, CDR2 YYNGEE. The CDR3 is 15 amino acids. Trimming left V 4 bases short and J 2 bases short, with 14 bases between. CDR3 bases: TGTGCCAGCAGCCCACGGGTCAGCCCCACAGATACGCAGTATTTT. Translated, it gives CASSPRVSPTDTQYF.

The V gene is TRBV5-6, the J gene TRBJ2-3; 8 bases align to TRBD1. The length of the CDR3 is 15 residues. Germline V lookup: CDR1 SGHDT, CDR2 YYEEEE. Trimming cost V 4 bases and J 2 bases; bases outside gene matches: 6. CDR3 DNA: TGTGCCAGCAGCATAGGGGGACAGGTCACAGATACGCAGTATTTT. This encodes CASSIGGQVTDTQYF. The full variable domain, completed using reference TRBV5-6 and TRBJ2-3, is DAGVTQSPTHLIKTRGQQVTLRCSPKSGHDTVSWYQQALGQGPQFIFQYYEEEERQRGNFPDRFSGHQFPNYSSELNVNALLLGDSALYLCASSIGGQVTDTQYFGPGTRLTVL.